The 3 T cell receptor beta chains below come from one sample, sequenced in a study of OX40 agonist ivuxolimab in advanced cancers. Using immunoSEQ multiplex PCR, the repertoire was profiled, and TCRdb retains in-frame clones only, with some absent. The repertoire holds around 20,000 clones, with roughly 74% as singletons. The specimen was CD4+ or CD8+ T cells sorted from blood, collected in a trial of the OX40 agonist ivuxolimab. The origin of the receptors is an adult with an advanced solid tumor such as melanoma, head and neck, liver or kidney cancer.

The genes are TRBV7-9 and TRBJ1-1; maybe TRBD1 (6 bases). Trimming took 7 bases from V and 1 from J, leaving 10 bases between them. This CDR3 is 13 amino acids long. Germline loops: CDR1 SEHNR, CDR2 FQNEAQ (reference sequence). CDR3 sequence: CASIRQANTEAFF. The CDR3 region has the DNA TGTGCCAGCATCAGACAGGCGAACACTGAAGCTTTCTTT.

This sequence joins TRBV7-8 and TRBJ2-3; 7 nucleotides agree with TRBD2. Germline CDR1 is SGHVS and CDR2 is FQNEAQ. With V trimmed by 4 bases and J by 3 bases, 7 bases remained unmatched. CDR3 length: 15 residues. In DNA form, the CDR3 reads TGTGCCAGCAGCTCTAGGGAGGGGAGTACAGATACGCAGTATTTT. Translating it yields CASSSREGSTDTQYF.

The rearrangement links TRBV9 to TRBJ2-4; the D gene is possibly TRBD1 (6 bases). The CDR3 length is 11 residues. The germline CDR1 and CDR2 sequences are SGDLS and YYNGEE. Trimming removed 8 bases at V and 4 bases at J, with 7 bases between. The CDR3 protein is CASGTKNIQYF. The CDR3 DNA reads TGTGCCAGTGGGACAAAAAACATTCAGTACTTC. Combining the CDR3 with reference TRBV9 and TRBJ2-4 gives the whole variable domain DSGVTQTPKHLITATGQRVTLRCSPRSGDLSVYWYQQSLDQGLQFLIQYYNGEERAKGNILERFSAQQFPDLHSELNLSSLELGDSALYFCASGTKNIQYFGAGTRLSVL.